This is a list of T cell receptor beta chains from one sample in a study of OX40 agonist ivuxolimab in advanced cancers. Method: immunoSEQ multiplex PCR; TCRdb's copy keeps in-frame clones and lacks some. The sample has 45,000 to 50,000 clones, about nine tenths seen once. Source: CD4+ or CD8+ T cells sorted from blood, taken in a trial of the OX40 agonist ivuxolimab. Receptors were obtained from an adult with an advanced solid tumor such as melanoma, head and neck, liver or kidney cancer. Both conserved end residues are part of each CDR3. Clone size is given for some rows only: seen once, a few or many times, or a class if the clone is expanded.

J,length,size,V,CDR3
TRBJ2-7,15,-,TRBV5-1,CASSLETGGNYEQYF
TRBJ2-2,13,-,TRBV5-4,CASRADRTGELFF
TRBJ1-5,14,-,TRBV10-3,CAISEGGLSQPQHF
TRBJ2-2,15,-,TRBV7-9,CASSLVSGSFGELFF
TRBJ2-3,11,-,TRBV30,CAWSRLDTQYF
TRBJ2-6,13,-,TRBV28,CASSRTAGDVLTF
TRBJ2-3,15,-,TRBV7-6,CASSLGGPSTDTQYF
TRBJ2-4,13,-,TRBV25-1,CASSDEAKNIQYF
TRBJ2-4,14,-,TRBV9,CASSETPGKDIQYF
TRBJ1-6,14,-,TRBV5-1,CASSLTGNYSPLHF
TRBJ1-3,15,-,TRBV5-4,CASSLAGGFGNTIYF
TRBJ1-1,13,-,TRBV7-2,CASNLGEDAEAFF
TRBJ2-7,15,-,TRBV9,CASSVGEGMGYEQYF
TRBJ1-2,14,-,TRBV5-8,CASSLGREDYGYTF
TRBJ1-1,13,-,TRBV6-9,CASSPRGDTEAFF
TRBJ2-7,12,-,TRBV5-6,CASSSSHNEQYF
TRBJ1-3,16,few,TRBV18,CASSPYDSSSGNTIYF